These 9 T cell receptor beta chains share one sample of origin, sequenced in a study of cytomegalovirus exposure and HLA in healthy donors. The PCR ran on 60 Vbeta and 13 Jbeta primers. Measured with immunoSEQ multiplex PCR; TCRdb has only the in-frame clones, and not every one. Of about 250,000 clones listed, roughly two thirds are singletons. The sample consisted of PBMCs. These receptors came from a female donor in good health and CMV-seronegative.

This chain joins TRBV18 and TRBJ2-7; D may be TRBD1 (6 bases). V lost 4 bases to trimming and J lost 0 bases, with 22 bases between them. The CDR3 is 18 amino acids. The germline V gene has CDR1 KGHSH and CDR2 LQKENI. In nucleotides, the CDR3 is TGTGCCAGCTCACGAGAAAGAACAGGGATGGGGTTCTCCTACGAGCAGTACTTC. This codes for CASSRERTGMGFSYEQYF.

The rearrangement links TRBV7-9 to TRBJ2-3; TRBD2 aligns across 7 bases. The CDR3 length is 16 residues. The germline gives CDR1 SEHNR, CDR2 FQNEAQ (reference sequence). The junction had 10 bases not matched to a gene; V was cut back by 5 bases and J by 2 bases. The DNA of the CDR3 is TGTGCCAGCAGCCCCCAGAGGACTAGGAACACAGATACGCAGTATTTT. As protein: CASSPQRTRNTDTQYF.

With regard to this clone: The sample holds other DNA sequences that translate to the same CDR3. V usage is TRBV4-1 and J usage is TRBJ1-4; no reliable D call. CDR1 and CDR2 (germline): MGHRA, YSYEKL. This CDR3 is 15 amino acids long. Trimming removed 4 bases at V and 10 bases at J, with 19 bases between. In nucleotides, the CDR3 is TGCGCCAGCAGCCGAGAGGTGCTCAGCACGGGAAAACTGTTTTTT. Protein sequence: CASSREVLSTGKLFF.

About this clone: Distinct nucleotide sequences in the sample also encode this CDR3. The J gene is TRBJ2-7, the V gene TRBV2; D is undetermined. CDR3 length: 12 amino acids. From germline, CDR1 is SNHLY and CDR2 FYNNEI. The V gene lost 4 bases and the J gene lost 0 bases, with 4 bases spanning the gap. The DNA of the CDR3 is TGTGCCAGCAGTGCCAGCTCCTACGAGCAGTACTTC. Translating it yields CASSASSYEQYF.

The rearrangement links TRBV6-5 to TRBJ2-2, with 10 nucleotides matching TRBD2. Germline V gene lookup returns CDR1 MNHEY and CDR2 SVGAGI. V gave up 4 bases and J gave up 5 bases; unmatched junction bases: 7. CDR3 length equals 16 residues. For the CDR3, the DNA is TGTGCCAGCAGTTCCATAAAGCGGGAGGGTACCGGGGAGCTGTTTTTT. Translation: CASSSIKREGTGELFF.

The chain combines TRBV9 with TRBJ1-1, with a possible D match to TRBD1 (5 bases). This CDR3 spans 15 amino acids. Trimming left V 0 bases short and J 0 bases short, with 9 bases between. Per the germline V gene, CDR1 is SGDLS and CDR2 is YYNGEE. The CDR3 protein is CASSVEGTVNTEAFF. Here the CDR3 DNA reads TGTGCCAGCAGCGTAGAGGGGACTGTGAACACTGAAGCTTTCTTT.

This clone was found a few times. The rearrangement joins TRBV11-2 to TRBJ2-7; possibly TRBD2 for D (6 bases). Between the trimmed V and J ends, which lost 0 bases and 3 bases, there was a span of 9 bases. This CDR3 has 14 amino acids. Germline V gene data show CDR1 as SGHAT and CDR2 as FQNNGV. The CDR3 nucleotides are TGTGCCAGCAGCTTAGACGGGACTTTCTACGAGCAGTACTTC. This sequence encodes CASSLDGTFYEQYF.

The rearrangement joins TRBV25-1 to TRBJ2-3, with D possibly TRBD2 on 7 matching bases. CDR3 size: 15 residues. Between the trimmed V and J ends, which lost 6 bases and 4 bases, there was a span of 17 bases. The germline V gene has CDR1 MGHDK and CDR2 SYGVNS. CDR3 DNA sequence: TGTGCCAGCAGCCGAGGGGGGGACGGGGCAGATACGCAGTATTTT. Protein product: CASSRGGDGADTQYF.

The V call is TRBV9, the J call TRBJ2-1, with 7 bases matching TRBD2. CDR3 size: 12 residues. The trim removed 3 bases at V and 15 bases at J, leaving 9 bases unmatched. The germline V gene has CDR1 SGDLS and CDR2 YYNGEE. The DNA for the CDR3 is TGTGCCAGCAGCGACGGACTAGGAGGATGGTTCTTC. Amino acid sequence: CASSDGLGGWFF.